What follows are 12 T cell receptor beta chains derived from one specimen sequenced in a study of T cells in localized non-small cell lung cancer. The method was immunoSEQ multiplex PCR; TCRdb's version includes in-frame clones alone and lacks a portion of them. The sample has 9,500 to 11,000 clones, approximately 90% seen once; the top ten hold roughly 15%. The sequenced sample was peripheral blood, obtained before any cancer treatment. These receptors originate from an older male donor with stage III lung adenocarcinoma.

The CDR3 DNA sequence: TGTGCCAGCAGCCCGGGGTCAGGGGGTCGGACAGATACGCAGTATTTT. Its protein is CASSPGSGGRTDTQYF. This chain links TRBV5-8 with TRBJ2-3, with TRBD1 matching over 7 bases. V trimming: 4 bases; J trimming: 3 bases; junction bases outside the gene matches: 11. Germline CDR1 SGHTS, CDR2 YDEGEE. The CDR3 is 16 amino acids.

V gene TRBV30 combines with J gene TRBJ2-2; TRBD2 is a possible D gene (5 bases). The V end was cut by 1 base, the J end by 1 base, with 7 bases between. There are 14 residues in the CDR3. Germline V gene data show CDR1 as GTSNPN and CDR2 as SVGIG (reference sequence). This CDR3 reads CAWSGGRNTGELFF. CDR3 DNA: TGTGCCTGGAGTGGAGGGCGGAACACCGGGGAGCTGTTTTTT.

The chain joins TRBV5-1 to TRBJ2-2; tentative D call: TRBD2 (6 bases). Germline CDR1 is SGHRS and CDR2 is YFSETQ. V was clipped by 0 bases and J by 4 bases, with 13 bases between them. The CDR3 is 16 amino acids. The CDR3 nucleotides read TGCGCCAGCAGCTTGGGTCGCGGGACTGGCACCGGGGAGCTGTTTTTT. This codes for CASSLGRGTGTGELFF.

The V call is TRBV5-1, the J call TRBJ1-1, with TRBD1 matching over 10 bases. With V trimmed by 5 bases and J by 4 bases, 5 bases remained unmatched. This CDR3 is built from 14 residues. Germline lookup yields CDR1 SGHRS and CDR2 YFSETQ. The DNA for the CDR3 is TGCGCCAGCAGGCGACAGGGGGCTATCACTGAAGCTTTCTTT. Its protein product is CASRRQGAITEAFF.

V and J are TRBV29-1 and TRBJ1-2, with D uncertain. CDR1 and CDR2 from the germline V gene are SQVTM and ANQGSEA. The CDR3 sequence is 9 residues long. Trimming removed 3 bases from V and 6 bases from J, with 2 bases in between. The CDR3 protein is CSVEDGYTF. The CDR3 DNA reads as TGCAGCGTTGAGGATGGCTACACCTTC.

V gene TRBV30 combines with J gene TRBJ1-4; D call uncertain. The germline V and J ends were trimmed by 0 bases and 14 bases, with 22 bases remaining between them. The CDR3 runs to 15 residues. CDR1 and CDR2 from the germline V gene are GTSNPN and SVGIG (reference sequence). CDR3 sequence reads: CAWSVRRGDPEGLFF. The CDR3 DNA follows: TGTGCCTGGAGTGTACGACGCGGCGACCCTGAAGGGCTGTTTTTT.

The chain links TRBV19 to TRBJ1-4, with D unresolved. Germline V gene sequence: CDR1 LNHDA, CDR2 SQIVND (reference sequence). There are 13 residues in the CDR3. V was shortened by 8 bases and J by 0 bases, with 7 bases between the two germline ends. Here the CDR3 reads CASAEATNEKLFF. The CDR3 region has the DNA TGTGCCAGTGCCGAGGCAACTAATGAAAAACTGTTTTTT.

This clone was picked up one time. The genes are TRBV7-2 and TRBJ1-6; possible D gene TRBD1, 6 bases. This CDR3 contains 15 residues. V lost 4 bases and J 9 bases, leaving 16 bases between the germline ends. Germline V gene data show CDR1 as SGHTA and CDR2 as FQGNSA. The CDR3 DNA follows: TGTGCCAGCAGCTACGGACAGCCCCAAGGTTCACCCCTCCACTTT. Amino acids: CASSYGQPQGSPLHF.

This rearrangement joins TRBV5-1 to TRBJ2-5, with D hard to call. This CDR3 is 15 amino acids long. Per the germline V gene, CDR1 is SGHRS and CDR2 is YFSETQ. V was cut by 0 bases and J by 1 base, with 10 bases left in between. CDR3 loop: CASSLVGQIQETQYF. The CDR3 region has the DNA TGCGCCAGCAGCTTGGTCGGGCAGATCCAAGAGACCCAGTACTTC. Full variable domain (rest looked up from reference TRBV5-1 and TRBJ2-5): KAGVTQTPRYLIKTRGQQVTLSCSPISGHRSVSWYQQTPGQGLQFLFEYFSETQRNKGNFPGRFSGRQFSNSRSEMNVSTLELGDSALYLCASSLVGQIQETQYFGPGTRLLVL.

The chain joins TRBV28 to TRBJ1-5; possibly TRBD1 for D (5 bases). This CDR3 spans 14 amino acids. The V gene lost 2 bases and the J gene lost 9 bases, with 14 bases spanning the gap. Looked up from germline, CDR1 is MDHEN and CDR2 is SYDVKM. The CDR3 loop is CASSLGQPGGPQHF. The CDR3, as DNA: TGTGCCAGCAGTTTAGGTCAGCCCGGGGGGCCCCAGCATTTT.

CDR3: CASSDAGGTGEQYF. The CDR3 nucleotides read TGCGCCAGCTCGGACGCGGGAGGGACCGGGGAGCAGTACTTC. This chain links TRBV5-1 with TRBJ2-7; 9 bases are a match to TRBD2. Trimming removed 7 bases from V and 7 bases from J; junction bases left unmatched: 12. The CDR3 has 14 amino acids. The V gene's germline CDR1 is SGHRS and CDR2 YFSETQ.

The chain employs TRBV9 and TRBJ1-5, with D hard to call. The CDR3 has 14 amino acids. Trimming removed 4 bases from V and 3 bases from J, with 11 bases in between. CDR1 SGDLS and CDR2 YYNGEE come from the germline V gene. CDR3 in amino acids: CASSLLGDNQPQHF. The CDR3 DNA is TGTGCCAGCAGCCTCCTTGGAGACAATCAGCCCCAGCATTTT. The full variable domain, its missing parts supplied by reference TRBV9 and TRBJ1-5, is DSGVTQTPKHLITATGQRVTLRCSPRSGDLSVYWYQQSLDQGLQFLIQYYNGEERAKGNILERFSAQQFPDLHSELNLSSLELGDSALYFCASSLLGDNQPQHFGDGTRLSIL.